The clone carrying this T cell receptor (beta chain) appeared a few times. Its antigen remains unidentified. This entry comes from a study of CD8+ T cells in alopecia areata. Extracted from the samples, RNA was reverse transcribed into cDNA to serve as the sequencing template. The table came from immunoSEQ multiplex PCR; TCRdb's copy has only in-frame clones and leaves some out. Of 100,000 to 130,000 clones listed, approximately 60% are singletons. Study-level findings and limits: Possibly as an HLA-related effect, TCR sharing across patients appeared less clear than in mice. Scalp data also include sequences from resident alphabeta T cells of normal skin. Higher clonality and more expanded CD8+ clones appeared in lesional than normal scalp.

Looked up from germline, CDR1 is SNHLY and CDR2 is FYNNEI. This CDR3 spans 15 amino acids. After removal of 6 bases from V and 4 bases from J, the junction contained 7 bases not matched to a gene. Separation by sorting yielded CD4+ and CD8+ T cells from PBMCs. The sequencing sample was made of CD8+ T cells sorted from blood. The V call is TRBV2, the J call TRBJ1-2; 11 bases are a match to TRBD1. This clonotype was obtained from a human donor in good health. Here the CDR3 reads CASRAGTGGSYGYTF. Written as DNA, the CDR3 is TGTGCCAGCAGAGCCGGGACAGGGGGGAGCTATGGCTACACCTTC.